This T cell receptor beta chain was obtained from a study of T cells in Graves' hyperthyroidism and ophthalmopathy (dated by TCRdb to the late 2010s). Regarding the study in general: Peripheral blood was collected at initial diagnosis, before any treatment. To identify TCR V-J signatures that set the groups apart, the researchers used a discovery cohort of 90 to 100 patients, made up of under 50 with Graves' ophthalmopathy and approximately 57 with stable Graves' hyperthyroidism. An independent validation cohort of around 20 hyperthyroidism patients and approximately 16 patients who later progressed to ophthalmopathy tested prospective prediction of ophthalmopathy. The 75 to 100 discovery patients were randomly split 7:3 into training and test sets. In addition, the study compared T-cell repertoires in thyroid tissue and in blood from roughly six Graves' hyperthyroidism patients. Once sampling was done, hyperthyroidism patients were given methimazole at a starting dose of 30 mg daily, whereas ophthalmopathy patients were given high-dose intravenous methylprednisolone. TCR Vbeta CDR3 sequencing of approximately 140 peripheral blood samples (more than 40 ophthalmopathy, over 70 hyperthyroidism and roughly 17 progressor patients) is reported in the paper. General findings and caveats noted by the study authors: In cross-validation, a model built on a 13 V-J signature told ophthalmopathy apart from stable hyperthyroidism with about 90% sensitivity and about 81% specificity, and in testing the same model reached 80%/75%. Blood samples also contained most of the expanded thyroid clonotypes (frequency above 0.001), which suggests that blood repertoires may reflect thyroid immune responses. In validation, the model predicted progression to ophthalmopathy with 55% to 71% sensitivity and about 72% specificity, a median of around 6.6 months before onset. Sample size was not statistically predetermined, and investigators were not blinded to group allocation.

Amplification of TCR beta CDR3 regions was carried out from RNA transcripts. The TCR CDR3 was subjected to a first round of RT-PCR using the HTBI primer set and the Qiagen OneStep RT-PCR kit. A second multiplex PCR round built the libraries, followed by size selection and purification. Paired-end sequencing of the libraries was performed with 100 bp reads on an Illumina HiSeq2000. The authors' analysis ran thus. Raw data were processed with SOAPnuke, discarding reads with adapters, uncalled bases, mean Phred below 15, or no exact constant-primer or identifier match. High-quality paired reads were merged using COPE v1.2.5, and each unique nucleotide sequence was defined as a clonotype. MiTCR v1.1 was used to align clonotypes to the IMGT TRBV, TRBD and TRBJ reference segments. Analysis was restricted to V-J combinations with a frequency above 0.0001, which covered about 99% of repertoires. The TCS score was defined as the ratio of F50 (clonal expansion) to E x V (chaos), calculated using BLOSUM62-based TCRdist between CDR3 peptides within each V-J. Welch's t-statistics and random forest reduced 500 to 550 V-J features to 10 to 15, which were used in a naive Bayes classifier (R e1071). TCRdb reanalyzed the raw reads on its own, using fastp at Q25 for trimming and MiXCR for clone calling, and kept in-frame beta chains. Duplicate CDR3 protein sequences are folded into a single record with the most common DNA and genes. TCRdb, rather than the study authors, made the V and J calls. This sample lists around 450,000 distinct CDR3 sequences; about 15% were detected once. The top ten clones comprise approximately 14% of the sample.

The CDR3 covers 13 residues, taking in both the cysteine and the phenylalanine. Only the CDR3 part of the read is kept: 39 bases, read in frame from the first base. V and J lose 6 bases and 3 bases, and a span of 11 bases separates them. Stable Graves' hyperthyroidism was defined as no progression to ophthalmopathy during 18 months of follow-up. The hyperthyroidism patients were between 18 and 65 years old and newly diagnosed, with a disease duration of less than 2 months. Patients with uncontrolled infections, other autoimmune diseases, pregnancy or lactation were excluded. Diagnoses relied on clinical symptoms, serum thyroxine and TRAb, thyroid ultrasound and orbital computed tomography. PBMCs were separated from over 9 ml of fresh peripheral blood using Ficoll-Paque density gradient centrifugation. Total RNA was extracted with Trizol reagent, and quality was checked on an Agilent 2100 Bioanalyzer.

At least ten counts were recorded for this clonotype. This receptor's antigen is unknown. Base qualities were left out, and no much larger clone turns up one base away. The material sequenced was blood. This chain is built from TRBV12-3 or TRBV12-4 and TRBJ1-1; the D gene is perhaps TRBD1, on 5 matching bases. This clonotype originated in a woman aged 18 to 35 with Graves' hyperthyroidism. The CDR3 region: CASRKGPDTEAFF. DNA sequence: TGTGCCAGCAGGAAGGGACCGGACACTGAAGCTTTCTTT.